The clone carrying this T cell receptor (beta chain) has only a few counts. What it binds is not known. At one of its ends the junction is not consistent with the germline gene, which may arise from a read error. The entry originates in a study of T cells in Graves' hyperthyroidism and ophthalmopathy. Broader study findings: The model made its ophthalmopathy prediction, and onset followed a median around six months later. The blood repertoire included most of the expanded thyroid clonotypes above 0.001.

What was amplified from RNA transcripts were TCR beta CDR3 regions. The HTBI set primed first-round TCR CDR3 RT-PCR. MiXCR was run by TCRdb on the multiplex PCR reads, yielding one entry per CDR3 protein. The sample lists a few hundred thousand distinct CDR3 sequences, 35% to 55% seen once, with 7.5% to 8.5% in the top ten. CDR1 ENHRY and CDR2 SYGVKD come from the germline V gene. The CDR3 loop spans 13 amino acids. Hyperthyroidism had been newly diagnosed in patients aged 18 to 65, and its duration was under 2 months. Diagnostic assessment was based on clinical symptoms, serum thyroxine and TRAb, thyroid ultrasound and orbital computed tomography.

Sequenced sample: peripheral blood or thyroid tissue (not recorded which). The chain recombines TRBV10-3 with TRBJ1-1; TRBD1 aligns across 9 bases. The source of this sequence is a woman between 18 and 29 years old with Graves' hyperthyroidism. Here the CDR3 reads CAINRDRATEAFF. CDR3 coding DNA: TGTGCTATCAACCGGGACAGGGCGACTGAAGCTTTCTTT.